Reported below is one T cell receptor beta chain. Sequencing was performed with immunoSEQ multiplex PCR; in TCRdb, only in-frame clones are kept and a portion is missing. The sample lists around 39,000 clones, roughly nine tenths occurring once. V was cut by 5 bases and J by 2 bases, with 12 bases left in between. There are 14 residues in the CDR3. CDR1 is MNHEY, CDR2 SVGAGI, per germline. This sample is part of a study of blood T cell repertoires in COVID-19. This TCR derives from a man in his sixties or seventies with acute or convalescent COVID-19. The chain uses TRBV6-5 and TRBJ2-5, with a weak D call TRBD2 (5 bases). The sample was peripheral blood. The CDR3 sequence is CASSQPGTQETQYF. DNA of the CDR3: TGTGCCAGCAGTCAACCGGGAACACAAGAGACCCAGTACTTC.